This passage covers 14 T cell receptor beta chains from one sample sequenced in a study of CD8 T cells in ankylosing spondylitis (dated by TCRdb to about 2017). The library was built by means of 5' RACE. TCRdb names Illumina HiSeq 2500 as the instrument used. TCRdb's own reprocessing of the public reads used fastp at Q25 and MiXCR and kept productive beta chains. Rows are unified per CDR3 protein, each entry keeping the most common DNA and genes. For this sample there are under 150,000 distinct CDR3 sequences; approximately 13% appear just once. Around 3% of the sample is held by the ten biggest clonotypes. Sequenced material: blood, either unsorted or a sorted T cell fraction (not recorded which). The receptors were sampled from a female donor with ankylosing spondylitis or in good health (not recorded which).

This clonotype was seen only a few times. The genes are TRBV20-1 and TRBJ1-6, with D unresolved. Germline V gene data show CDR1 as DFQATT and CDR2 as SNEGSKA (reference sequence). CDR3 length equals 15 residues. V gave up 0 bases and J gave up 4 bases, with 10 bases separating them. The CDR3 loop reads CSAREPSGYNSPLHF. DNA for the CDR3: TGCAGTGCTAGAGAACCCAGCGGTTATAATTCACCCCTCCACTTT.

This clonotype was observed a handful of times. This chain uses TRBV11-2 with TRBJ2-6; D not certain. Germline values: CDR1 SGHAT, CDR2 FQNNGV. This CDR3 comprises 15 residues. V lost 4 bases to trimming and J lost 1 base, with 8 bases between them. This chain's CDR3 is CASSSHLSGANVLTF. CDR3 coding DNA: TGTGCCAGCAGCTCCCATCTATCTGGGGCCAACGTCCTGACTTTC.

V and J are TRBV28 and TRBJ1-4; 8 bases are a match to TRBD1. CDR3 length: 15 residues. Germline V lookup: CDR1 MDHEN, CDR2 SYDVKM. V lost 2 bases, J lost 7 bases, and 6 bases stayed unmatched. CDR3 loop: CASSLSGQGSEKLFF. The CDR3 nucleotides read TGTGCCAGCAGTTTAAGCGGACAGGGCAGTGAAAAACTGTTTTTT.

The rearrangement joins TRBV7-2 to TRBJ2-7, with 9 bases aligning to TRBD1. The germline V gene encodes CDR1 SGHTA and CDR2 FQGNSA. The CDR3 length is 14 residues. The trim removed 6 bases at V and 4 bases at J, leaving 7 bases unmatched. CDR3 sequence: CASRSDRGRYEQYF. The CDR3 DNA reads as TGTGCCAGCAGGTCCGACAGGGGGAGGTACGAGCAGTACTTC.

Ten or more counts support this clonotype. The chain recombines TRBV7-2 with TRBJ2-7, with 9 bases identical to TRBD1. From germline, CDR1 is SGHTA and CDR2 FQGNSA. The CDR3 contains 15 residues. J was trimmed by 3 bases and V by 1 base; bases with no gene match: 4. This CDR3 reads CASSLVGTGNYEQYF. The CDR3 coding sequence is TGTGCCAGCAGCTTAGTCGGGACAGGGAACTACGAGCAGTACTTC.

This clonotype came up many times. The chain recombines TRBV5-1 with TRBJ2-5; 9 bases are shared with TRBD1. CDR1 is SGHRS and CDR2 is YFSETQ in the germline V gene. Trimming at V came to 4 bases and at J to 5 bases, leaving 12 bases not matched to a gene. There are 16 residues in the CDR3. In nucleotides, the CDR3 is TGCGCCAGCAGCCAAGAAGGACAGGGGTATTTCGAGACCCAGTACTTC. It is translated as CASSQEGQGYFETQYF.

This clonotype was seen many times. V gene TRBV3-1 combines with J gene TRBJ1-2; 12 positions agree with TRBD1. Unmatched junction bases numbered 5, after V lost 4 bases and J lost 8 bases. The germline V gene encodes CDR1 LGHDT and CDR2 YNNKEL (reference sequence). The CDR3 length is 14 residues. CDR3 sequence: CASSPGTGGDGYTF. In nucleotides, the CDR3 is TGTGCCAGCAGCCCGGGGACAGGGGGCGACGGCTACACCTTC.

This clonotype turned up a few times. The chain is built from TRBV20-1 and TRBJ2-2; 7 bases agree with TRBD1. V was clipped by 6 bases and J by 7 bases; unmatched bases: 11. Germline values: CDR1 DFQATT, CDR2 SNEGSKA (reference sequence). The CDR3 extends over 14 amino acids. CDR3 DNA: TGCAGTGCCGAAACACGAGGGGGCCACGGGGAGCTGTTTTTT. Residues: CSAETRGGHGELFF.

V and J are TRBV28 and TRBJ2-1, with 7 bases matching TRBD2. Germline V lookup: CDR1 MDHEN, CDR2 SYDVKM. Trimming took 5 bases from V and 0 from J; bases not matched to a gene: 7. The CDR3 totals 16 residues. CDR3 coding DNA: TGTGCCAGCAGTGAGCGGGGTGGCAGCTCCTACAATGAGCAGTTCTTC. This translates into CASSERGGSSYNEQFF.

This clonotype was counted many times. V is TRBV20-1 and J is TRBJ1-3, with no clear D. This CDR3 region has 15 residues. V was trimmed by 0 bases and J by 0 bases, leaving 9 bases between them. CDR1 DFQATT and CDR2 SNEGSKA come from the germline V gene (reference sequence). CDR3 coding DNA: TGCAGTGCTAGAGATGGTAGTGGCTCTGGAAACACCATATATTTT. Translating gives CSARDGSGSGNTIYF.

CDR3 coding DNA: TGTGCCATCAGTCCGGGACTAGCGGGGAATAATGAGCAGTTCTTC. Protein product: CAISPGLAGNNEQFF. The rearrangement joins TRBV10-3 to TRBJ2-1; 13 bases line up with TRBD2. The CDR3 length is 15 residues. The ends lost 5 bases at V and 7 bases at J; junction bases unmatched: 5. The germline CDR1 and CDR2 sequences are ENHRY and SYGVKD.

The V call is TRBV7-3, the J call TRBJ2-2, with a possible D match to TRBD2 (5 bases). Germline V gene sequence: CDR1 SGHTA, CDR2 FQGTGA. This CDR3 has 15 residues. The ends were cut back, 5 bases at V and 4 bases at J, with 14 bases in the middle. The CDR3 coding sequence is TGTGCCAGCAGCCGAGGGTCCAGGACCACCGGGGAGCTGTTTTTT. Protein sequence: CASSRGSRTTGELFF.

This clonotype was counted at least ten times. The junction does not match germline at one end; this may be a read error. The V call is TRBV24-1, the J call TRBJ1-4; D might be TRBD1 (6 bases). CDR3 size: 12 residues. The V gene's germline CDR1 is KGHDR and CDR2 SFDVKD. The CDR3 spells CATSESRSGGRF. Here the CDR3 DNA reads TGTGCCACCAGTGAATCTCGATCCGGGGGGCGTTTT.

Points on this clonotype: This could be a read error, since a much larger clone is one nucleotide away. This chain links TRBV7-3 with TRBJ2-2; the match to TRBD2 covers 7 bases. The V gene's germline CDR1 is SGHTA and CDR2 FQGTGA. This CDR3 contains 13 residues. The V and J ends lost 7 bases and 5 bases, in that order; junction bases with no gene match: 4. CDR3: CASTPAGTGELFF. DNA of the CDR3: TGTGCCAGCACCCCAGCGGGGACCGGGGAGCTGTTTTTT.